The T cell receptor (beta chain) described here comes from a study of blood T cell repertoires in COVID-19. The method was immunoSEQ multiplex PCR; TCRdb's version includes in-frame clones alone and lacks a portion of them. Counted here are over 200,000 clones, 70% to 90% occurring once; the ten biggest clones make up roughly 10%. This clone was seen at least ten times. The V and J ends lost 1 base and 0 bases respectively, with 10 bases between them. Germline CDR1 is MNHNS and CDR2 is SASEGT. The CDR3 covers 15 residues. The TCR originated in a man aged 25-45 years who had recovered from COVID-19. The rearrangement uses TRBV6-1 and TRBJ2-7, with D possibly TRBD2 on 6 matching bases. The material sequenced was PBMCs or T cells enriched from blood (not recorded which). CDR3 DNA sequence: TGTGCCAGCAGTGAAGAGATGGGGGGCTCCTACGAGCAGTACTTC. As protein: CASSEEMGGSYEQYF.